One and the same sample provided the 24 T cell receptor beta chains below, sequenced in a study of control samples from healthy donors and cancer patients (TCRdb year 2020). Libraries were made using the immunoSEQ multiplex PCR assay. Here the immuneACCESS table is served through TCRdb, limited to in-frame sequences with V and J called. Missing clones are a known gap in these copies; in checked studies unresolved V genes cover under half, and the rest lacks a known reason. The sample profile shows about 160,000 clones; over 85% of them were found once. The top ten constitute around 13% of the sample. Source material: blood. These receptors were collected from a man aged 25-40 years in good health.

Written as DNA, the CDR3 is TGTGCCAGCAGCTTGGCCGGGGGGCCGTACGAGCAGTACTTC. This gives the protein CASSLAGGPYEQYF. The chain has TRBV5-4 and TRBJ2-7; D is possibly TRBD2 (7 bases). The germline V gene has CDR1 SGHNT and CDR2 YYREEE (reference sequence). Trimming removed 0 bases from V and 4 bases from J, with 11 bases in between. The CDR3 sequence is 14 residues long.

The chain links TRBV18 to TRBJ1-2, with a tentative D call TRBD1 (5 bases). The CDR3 sequence is 15 residues long. Germline CDR1 KGHSH, CDR2 LQKENI. Trimming cost V 3 bases and J 6 bases, with 17 bases left between them. Written as DNA, the CDR3 is TGTGCCAGCTCACCTTTAGGAGGCAGGGCCCATGGCTACACCTTC. Translation: CASSPLGGRAHGYTF.

The gene calls are TRBV7-9 and TRBJ2-7, with 7 bases matching TRBD2. V shed 4 bases, J shed 1 base, and the junction held 10 bases outside the gene matches. Germline V gene data show CDR1 as SEHNR and CDR2 as FQNEAQ (reference sequence). The CDR3 is 16 residues long. The CDR3 nucleotides are TGTGCCAGCAGCTCACGACTAGCCAGGGAGTCCTACGAGCAGTACTTC. This gives the protein CASSSRLARESYEQYF.

CDR3 bases: TGTGCCAGCAGCACTTCGGACCGGGGCAGCATTCAGTACTTC. Translating it yields CASSTSDRGSIQYF. The chain joins TRBV7-2 to TRBJ2-4; the D gene could be TRBD1 or TRBD2 (5 bases each). The CDR3 consists of 14 residues. V lost 5 bases to trimming and J lost 9 bases, with 17 bases between them. Per the germline V gene, CDR1 is SGHTA and CDR2 is FQGNSA.

This clone occurred once. The chain joins TRBV28 to TRBJ1-3; weak D call: TRBD1 (6 bases). With 7 bases removed from V and 4 bases from J, the gap between germline ends came to 14 bases. The germline CDR1 and CDR2 sequences are MDHEN and SYDVKM. The CDR3 runs to 14 residues. The CDR3, as DNA: TGTGCCAGCACCCCGGGGGCGGTCGGAAACACCATATATTTT. Translation gives CASTPGAVGNTIYF.

The CDR3 DNA is TGTGCCAGCAGCCAAGACCCCCATTGGCGGGAGCTCACAGATACGCAGTATTTT. Amino acids: CASSQDPHWRELTDTQYF. V is TRBV3-1 (or the pseudogene TRBV3-2) and J is TRBJ2-3; 7 bases are shared with TRBD2. Trimming at V came to 0 bases and at J to 2 bases, leaving 11 bases not matched to a gene. The CDR3 has 18 residues. Germline V gene lookup returns CDR1 LGHDT and CDR2 YNNKEL (reference sequence).

The rearrangement links TRBV27 to TRBJ2-7, with D maybe TRBD1 (6 bases). Germline V lookup: CDR1 MNHEY, CDR2 SMNVEV (reference sequence). The CDR3 contains 15 residues. V gave up 5 bases and J gave up 6 bases, with 20 bases separating them. CDR3 sequence: CASSRQQGVVAEQYF. CDR3 nucleotides: TGTGCCAGCAGTCGGCAACAGGGAGTCGTCGCCGAGCAGTACTTC.

This clone came up a few times. The V gene is TRBV28, the J gene TRBJ1-2; D perhaps matches TRBD1 (5 bases). Germline lookup yields CDR1 MDHEN and CDR2 SYDVKM. The length of the CDR3 is 14 residues. Trimming stripped 10 bases from V and 0 bases from J, with 15 bases between. The CDR3 spells CANWDGRSNYGYTF. CDR3 nucleotide sequence: TGTGCCAACTGGGACGGACGATCTAACTATGGCTACACCTTC.

This rearrangement joins TRBV9 to TRBJ1-1; 8 bases align to TRBD1. Germline lookup yields CDR1 SGDLS and CDR2 YYNGEE. This CDR3 contains 14 residues. Germline trimming cut 6 bases from V and 1 base from J; bases unmatched to any gene: 5. The CDR3: CASTQTGANTEAFF. In DNA, the CDR3 is TGTGCCAGCACCCAGACAGGGGCGAACACTGAAGCTTTCTTT. Using reference TRBV9 and TRBJ1-1 for the parts outside the CDR3, the full variable domain is DSGVTQTPKHLITATGQRVTLRCSPRSGDLSVYWYQQSLDQGLQFLIQYYNGEERAKGNILERFSAQQFPDLHSELNLSSLELGDSALYFCASTQTGANTEAFFGQGTRLTVV.

The chain couples TRBV7-2 to TRBJ1-6; D gene uncertain. From germline, CDR1 is SGHTA and CDR2 FQGNSA. The CDR3 contains 16 residues. The ends were cut back, 2 bases at V and 12 bases at J, with 20 bases in the middle. DNA of the CDR3: TGTGCCAGCAGCTTAAACGGGCCGCAACATGCCGGACCCCTCCACTTT. Residues: CASSLNGPQHAGPLHF.

CDR3 region: CASSQEESGGSTDTQYF. DNA for the CDR3: TGCGCCAGCAGCCAAGAGGAAAGCGGTGGAAGCACAGATACGCAGTATTTT. The chain couples TRBV4-3 to TRBJ2-3, with D maybe TRBD2 (5 bases). From germline, CDR1 is LGHNA and CDR2 YSLEER. CDR3 length: 17 residues. V shed 0 bases and J shed 0 bases, with 13 bases lying between them.

V and J are TRBV28 and TRBJ1-1; 7 nucleotides match TRBD1. Germline V gene lookup returns CDR1 MDHEN and CDR2 SYDVKM. The CDR3 has 12 residues. Trimming at V came to 9 bases and at J to 11 bases, leaving 12 bases not matched to a gene. The CDR3 reads CASFDRVGLAFF. For the CDR3, the DNA is TGTGCCAGTTTTGACAGGGTAGGTTTGGCTTTCTTT.

This rearrangement joins TRBV3-1 (or the pseudogene TRBV3-2) to TRBJ2-1; maybe TRBD1 (6 bases). Trimming removed 4 bases from V and 7 bases from J, with 14 bases in between. The germline CDR1 and CDR2 sequences are LGHDT and YNNKEL (reference sequence). This CDR3 has 14 amino acids. CDR3 coding DNA: TGTGCCAGCAGCCTGTTTTCAGGGGCGAATGAGCAGTTCTTC. Translating gives CASSLFSGANEQFF.

The chain recombines TRBV27 with TRBJ2-1; D not certain. V lost 0 bases, J lost 1 base, and 10 bases lay in between. Germline V gene sequence: CDR1 MNHEY, CDR2 SMNVEV (reference sequence). This CDR3 spans 16 amino acids. The CDR3 DNA sequence: TGTGCCAGCAGTTTATCGAGCAGCTCTTCCTACAATGAGCAGTTCTTC. It is translated as CASSLSSSSSYNEQFF.

As DNA, the CDR3 is TGTGCCAGCAGCTTGGACGGCAGCACAGATACGCAGTATTTT. It specifies CASSLDGSTDTQYF. The chain carries TRBV5-4 and TRBJ2-3; unclear D gene. V gave up 0 bases and J gave up 0 bases, with 5 bases separating them. The V gene's germline CDR1 is SGHNT and CDR2 YYREEE (reference sequence). The CDR3 is 14 amino acids.

V gene TRBV3-1 (or the pseudogene TRBV3-2) combines with J gene TRBJ2-7; 8 nucleotides align to TRBD2. The CDR3 loop spans 13 amino acids. The germline V gene has CDR1 LGHDT and CDR2 YNNKEL (reference sequence). J lost 2 bases, V lost 4 bases, and 1 base had no gene match. CDR3 coding DNA: TGTGCCAGCAGCCTTAGCGGGACCTACGAGCAGTACTTC. Its translation: CASSLSGTYEQYF.

The CDR3 DNA sequence: TGTGCCAGCAGTAGGGTAGTCGCCGGACGGGTGAACACTGAAGCTTTCTTT. Translating gives CASSRVVAGRVNTEAFF. The gene calls are TRBV28 and TRBJ1-1; no clear D gene. The V end lost 5 bases, the J end lost 0 bases, and 19 bases lay between the germline ends. CDR1 is MDHEN, CDR2 SYDVKM, per germline. The CDR3 length is 17 residues.

This sequence joins TRBV20-1 and TRBJ2-7; D gene unclear. The germline V gene encodes CDR1 DFQATT and CDR2 SNEGSKA (reference sequence). The ends were cut back, 5 bases at V and 2 bases at J, with 7 bases in the middle. The CDR3 sequence is 11 residues long. CDR3 DNA sequence: TGCAGTGCTCCTCGCACCTACGAGCAGTACTTC. This sequence encodes CSAPRTYEQYF.

The V and J genes are TRBV7-6 and TRBJ2-1; D ambiguous. V was trimmed by 5 bases and J by 0 bases, leaving 14 bases between them. The germline V gene encodes CDR1 SGHVS and CDR2 FNYEAQ. There are 16 residues in the CDR3. CDR3 in DNA: TGTGCCAGCAGCCCCTCAGTAGCTAGCTCCTACAATGAGCAGTTCTTC. This translates into CASSPSVASSYNEQFF.

The V call is TRBV7-2, the J call TRBJ1-1; 8 positions agree with TRBD1. The CDR3 runs to 13 residues. The junction had 9 bases not matched to a gene; V was cut back by 5 bases and J by 10 bases. From germline, CDR1 is SGHTA and CDR2 FQGNSA. Here the CDR3 DNA reads TGTGCCAGCAGCCCAGGACAGGGTACAACAGCTTTCTTT. Translating gives CASSPGQGTTAFF.

This clone was detected only once. The chain combines TRBV28 with TRBJ2-5; 8 bases match TRBD1. V lost 6 bases, J lost 0 bases, and 15 bases stayed unmatched. Germline CDR1 and CDR2: MDHEN and SYDVKM. The CDR3 runs to 18 residues. The CDR3 coding sequence is TGTGCCAGCAGCCTTGGACAGGGTTATACCTCCCACCAAGAGACCCAGTACTTC. This translates into CASSLGQGYTSHQETQYF.

The CDR3 is CASSIFWGQREQYF. For the CDR3, the DNA is TGTGCCAGTAGTATATTTTGGGGGCAGAGAGAGCAGTACTTC. The rearrangement uses TRBV19 and TRBJ2-7, with D tentatively TRBD1 (6 bases). The V end was cut by 2 bases, the J end by 7 bases, with 15 bases between. The germline V gene encodes CDR1 LNHDA and CDR2 SQIVND (reference sequence). The length of the CDR3 is 14 residues.

The chain links TRBV5-1 to TRBJ2-2, with D unresolved. Germline CDR1 SGHRS, CDR2 YFSETQ. CDR3 length: 16 amino acids. V lost 5 bases, J lost 0 bases, and 14 bases lay in between. The CDR3 here is CASRARGAANTGELFF. The CDR3 bases are TGCGCCAGCAGAGCCCGCGGCGCGGCGAACACCGGGGAGCTGTTTTTT.

CDR3 nucleotide sequence: TGTGCCAGCAGTTCCAAAATTGTAACCGGGGAGCTGTTTTTT. Translation: CASSSKIVTGELFF. The V gene is TRBV6-5, the J gene TRBJ2-2; D is uncertain. V shed 4 bases and J shed 5 bases, with 11 bases lying between them. CDR1 is MNHEY and CDR2 is SVGAGI in the germline V gene. This CDR3 is 14 amino acids long.